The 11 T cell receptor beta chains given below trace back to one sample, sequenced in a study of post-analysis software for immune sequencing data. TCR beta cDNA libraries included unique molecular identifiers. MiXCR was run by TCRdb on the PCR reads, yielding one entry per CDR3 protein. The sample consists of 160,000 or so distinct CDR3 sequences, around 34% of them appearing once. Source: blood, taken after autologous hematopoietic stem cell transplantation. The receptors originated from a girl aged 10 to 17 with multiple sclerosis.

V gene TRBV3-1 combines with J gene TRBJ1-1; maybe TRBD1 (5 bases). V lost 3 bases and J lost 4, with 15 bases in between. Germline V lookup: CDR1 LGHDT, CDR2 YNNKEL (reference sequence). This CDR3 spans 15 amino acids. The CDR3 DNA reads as TGTGCCAGCAGCCACGGCGGGGGACCGACCACTGAAGCTTTCTTT. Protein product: CASSHGGGPTTEAFF.

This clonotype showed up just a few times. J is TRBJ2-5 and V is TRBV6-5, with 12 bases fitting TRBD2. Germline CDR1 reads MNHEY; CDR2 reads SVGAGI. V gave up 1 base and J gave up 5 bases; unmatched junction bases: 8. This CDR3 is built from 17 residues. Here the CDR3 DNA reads TGTGCCAGCAGTTACTTCAGGACTAGCGGGATTCTGGAGACCCAGTACTTC. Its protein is CASSYFRTSGILETQYF.

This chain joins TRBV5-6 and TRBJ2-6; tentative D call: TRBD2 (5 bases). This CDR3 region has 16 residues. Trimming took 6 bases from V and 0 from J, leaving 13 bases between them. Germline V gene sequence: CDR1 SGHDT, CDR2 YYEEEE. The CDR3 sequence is CASTDTGLSGANVLTF. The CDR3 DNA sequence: TGTGCCAGCACCGATACCGGACTCTCTGGGGCCAACGTCCTGACTTTC.

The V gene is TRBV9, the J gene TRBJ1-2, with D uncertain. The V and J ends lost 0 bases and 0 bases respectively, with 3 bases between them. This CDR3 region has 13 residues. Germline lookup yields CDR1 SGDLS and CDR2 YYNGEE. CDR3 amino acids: CASSVGSNYGYTF. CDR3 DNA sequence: TGTGCCAGCAGCGTAGGGTCTAACTATGGCTACACCTTC.

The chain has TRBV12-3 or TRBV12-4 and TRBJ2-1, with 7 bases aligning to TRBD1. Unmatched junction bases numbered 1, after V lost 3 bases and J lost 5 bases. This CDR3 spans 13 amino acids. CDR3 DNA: TGTGCCAGCAGTTTGGGGACAGACAATGAGCAGTTCTTC. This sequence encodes CASSLGTDNEQFF.

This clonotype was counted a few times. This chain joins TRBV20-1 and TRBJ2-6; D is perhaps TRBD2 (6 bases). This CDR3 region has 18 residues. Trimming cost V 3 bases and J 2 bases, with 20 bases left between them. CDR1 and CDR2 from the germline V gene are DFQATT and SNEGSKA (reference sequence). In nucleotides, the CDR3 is TGCAGTGCTAGGGGCCCGGGGGTGACTGGCGCTGGGGCCAACGTCCTGACTTTC. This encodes CSARGPGVTGAGANVLTF.

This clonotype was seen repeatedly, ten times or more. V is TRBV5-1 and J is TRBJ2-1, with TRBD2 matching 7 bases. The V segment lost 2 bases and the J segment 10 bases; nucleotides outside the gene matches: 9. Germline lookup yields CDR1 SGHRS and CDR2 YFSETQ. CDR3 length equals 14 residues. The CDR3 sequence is CASSFGGRAGEQFF. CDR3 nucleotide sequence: TGCGCCAGCAGCTTCGGCGGGAGAGCGGGAGAGCAGTTCTTC.

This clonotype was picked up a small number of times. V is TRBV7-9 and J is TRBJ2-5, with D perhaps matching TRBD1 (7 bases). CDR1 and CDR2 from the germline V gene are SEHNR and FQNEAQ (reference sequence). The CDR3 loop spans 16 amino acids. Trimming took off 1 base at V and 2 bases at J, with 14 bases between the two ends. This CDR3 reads CASSLGGLGQQETQYF. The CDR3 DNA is TGTGCCAGCAGCTTAGGGGGACTGGGACAGCAAGAGACCCAGTACTTC.

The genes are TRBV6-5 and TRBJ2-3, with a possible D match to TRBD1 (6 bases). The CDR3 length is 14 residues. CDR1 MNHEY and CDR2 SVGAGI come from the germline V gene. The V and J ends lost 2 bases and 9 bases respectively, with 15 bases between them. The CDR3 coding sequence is TGTGCCAGCAGTTACGGACAGACTGCGGCCACGCAGTATTTT. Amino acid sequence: CASSYGQTAATQYF.

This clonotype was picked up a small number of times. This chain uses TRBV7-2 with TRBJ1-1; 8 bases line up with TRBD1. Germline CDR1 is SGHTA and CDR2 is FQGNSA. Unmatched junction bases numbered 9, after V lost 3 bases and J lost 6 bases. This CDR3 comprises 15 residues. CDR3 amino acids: CASSFSSGGSAEAFF. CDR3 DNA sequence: TGTGCCAGCAGCTTCTCATCAGGGGGCTCGGCTGAAGCTTTCTTT.

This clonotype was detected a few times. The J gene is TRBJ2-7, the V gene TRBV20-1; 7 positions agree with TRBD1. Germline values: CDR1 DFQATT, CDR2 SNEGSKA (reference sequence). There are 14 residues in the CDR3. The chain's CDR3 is CSVTPGQNTYEQYF. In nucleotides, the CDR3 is TGCAGCGTTACTCCGGGACAGAACACCTACGAGCAGTACTTC.